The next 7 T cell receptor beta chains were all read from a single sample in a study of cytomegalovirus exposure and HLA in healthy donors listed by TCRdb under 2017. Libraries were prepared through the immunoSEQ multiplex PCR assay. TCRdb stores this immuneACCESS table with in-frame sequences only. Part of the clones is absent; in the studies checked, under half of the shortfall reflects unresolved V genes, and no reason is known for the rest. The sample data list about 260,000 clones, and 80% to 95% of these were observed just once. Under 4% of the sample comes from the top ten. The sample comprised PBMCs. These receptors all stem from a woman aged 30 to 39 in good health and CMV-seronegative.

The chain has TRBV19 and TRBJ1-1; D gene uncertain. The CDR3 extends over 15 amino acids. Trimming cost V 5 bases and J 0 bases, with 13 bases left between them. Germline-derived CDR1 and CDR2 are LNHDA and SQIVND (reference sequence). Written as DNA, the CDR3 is TGTGCCAGTAGTCTAAGAGGAGGGCTGAACACTGAAGCTTTCTTT. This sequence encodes CASSLRGGLNTEAFF.

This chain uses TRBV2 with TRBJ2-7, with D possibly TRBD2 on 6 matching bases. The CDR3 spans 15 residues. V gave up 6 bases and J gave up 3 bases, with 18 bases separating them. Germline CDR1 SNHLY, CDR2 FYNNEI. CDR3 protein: CASRGTFGAFYEQYF. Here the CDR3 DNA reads TGTGCCAGCAGGGGGACTTTTGGGGCCTTCTACGAGCAGTACTTC.

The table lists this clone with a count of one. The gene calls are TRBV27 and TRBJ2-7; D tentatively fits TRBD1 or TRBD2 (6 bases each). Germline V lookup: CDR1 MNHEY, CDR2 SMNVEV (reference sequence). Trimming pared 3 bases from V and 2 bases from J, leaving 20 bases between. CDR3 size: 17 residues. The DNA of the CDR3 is TGTGCCAGCAGTTTCTTACCCCAAGGGGGGCAGGCCTACGAGCAGTACTTC. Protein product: CASSFLPQGGQAYEQYF.

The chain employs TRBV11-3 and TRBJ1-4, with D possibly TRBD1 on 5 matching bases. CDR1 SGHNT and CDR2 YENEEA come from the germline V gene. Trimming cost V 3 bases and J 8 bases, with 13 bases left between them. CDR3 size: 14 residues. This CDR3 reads CASSLAGRGEKLFF. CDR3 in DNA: TGTGCCAGCAGCTTGGCAGGGAGGGGCGAAAAACTGTTTTTT.

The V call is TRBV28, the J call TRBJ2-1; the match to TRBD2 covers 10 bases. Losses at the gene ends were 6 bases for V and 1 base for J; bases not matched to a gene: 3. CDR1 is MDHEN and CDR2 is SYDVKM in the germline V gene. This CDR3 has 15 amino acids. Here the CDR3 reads CASRSSGRSYNEQFF. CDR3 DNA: TGTGCCAGCAGGAGTAGCGGGAGGTCCTACAATGAGCAGTTCTTC.

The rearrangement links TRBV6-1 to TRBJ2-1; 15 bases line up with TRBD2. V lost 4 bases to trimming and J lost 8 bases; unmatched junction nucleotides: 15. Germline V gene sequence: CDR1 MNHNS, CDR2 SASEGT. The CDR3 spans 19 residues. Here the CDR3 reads CASSARTSGRASVSDEQFF. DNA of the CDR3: TGTGCCAGCAGTGCGAGGACTAGCGGGAGGGCCTCGGTGTCCGATGAGCAGTTCTTC.

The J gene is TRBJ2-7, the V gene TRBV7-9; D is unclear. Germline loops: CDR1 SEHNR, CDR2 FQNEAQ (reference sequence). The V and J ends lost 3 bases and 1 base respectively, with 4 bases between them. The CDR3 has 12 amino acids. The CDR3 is CASSFGSYEQYF. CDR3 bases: TGTGCCAGCAGCTTCGGATCCTACGAGCAGTACTTC.